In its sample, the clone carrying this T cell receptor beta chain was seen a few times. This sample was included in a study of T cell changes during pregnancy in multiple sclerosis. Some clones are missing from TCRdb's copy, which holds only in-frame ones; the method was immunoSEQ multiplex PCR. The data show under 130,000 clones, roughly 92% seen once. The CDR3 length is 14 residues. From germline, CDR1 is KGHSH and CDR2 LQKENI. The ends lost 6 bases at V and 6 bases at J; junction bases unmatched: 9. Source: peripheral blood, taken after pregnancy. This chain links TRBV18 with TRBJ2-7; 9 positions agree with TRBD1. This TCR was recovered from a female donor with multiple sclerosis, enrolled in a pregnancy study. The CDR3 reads CASSPGQGEAEQYF. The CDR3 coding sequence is TGTGCCAGCTCGCCGGGACAGGGTGAGGCCGAGCAGTACTTC.